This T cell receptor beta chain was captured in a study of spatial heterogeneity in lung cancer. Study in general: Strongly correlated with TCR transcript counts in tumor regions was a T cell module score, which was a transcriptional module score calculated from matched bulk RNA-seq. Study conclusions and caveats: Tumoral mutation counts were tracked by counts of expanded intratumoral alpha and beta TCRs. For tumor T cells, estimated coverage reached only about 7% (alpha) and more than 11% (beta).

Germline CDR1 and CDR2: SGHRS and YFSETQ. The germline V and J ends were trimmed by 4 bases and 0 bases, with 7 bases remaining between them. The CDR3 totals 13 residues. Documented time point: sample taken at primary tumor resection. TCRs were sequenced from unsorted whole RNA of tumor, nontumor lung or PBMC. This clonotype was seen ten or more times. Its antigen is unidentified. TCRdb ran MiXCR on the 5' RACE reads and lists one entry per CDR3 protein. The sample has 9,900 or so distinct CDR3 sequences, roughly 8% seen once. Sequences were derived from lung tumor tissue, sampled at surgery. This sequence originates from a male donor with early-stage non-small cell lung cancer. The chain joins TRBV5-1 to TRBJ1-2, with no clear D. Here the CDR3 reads CASSPETNYGYTF. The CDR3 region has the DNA TGCGCCAGCAGCCCGGAGACTAACTATGGCTACACCTTC.